These 20 T cell receptor beta chains originate from one sample sequenced in a study of blood T cell repertoires in COVID-19. Produced via immunoSEQ multiplex PCR; TCRdb's table is partial and in-frame only. The table records 350,000 to 400,000 clones, 75% to 90% of them present only once. Sequencing input: peripheral blood. These receptors were collected from a woman aged 60 to 75 with COVID-19, enrolled during active disease.

The V and J genes are TRBV1 and TRBJ2-1; TRBD1, the D gene given by the table, was not confirmed from the DNA. TRBV1 is noted as a pseudogene. The CDR3 is 15 amino acids. The CDR3 DNA reads as TGCACCAGCAGCGACCCGGGACAACCCTACAATGAGCAGTTCTTC. It encodes CTSSDPGQPYNEQFF.

The rearrangement joins TRBV7-2 to TRBJ1-1; weak D call: TRBD1 (5 bases). V was pared by 0 bases and J by 1 base, with 9 bases between. The CDR3 has 15 amino acids. Germline V CDR1 and CDR2: SGHTA, FQGNSA. CDR3 DNA sequence: TGTGCCAGCAGCTTAGCCCCAACAGGGAACACTGAAGCTTTCTTT. This codes for CASSLAPTGNTEAFF.

V and J are TRBV19 and TRBJ1-6; TRBD1 matches 9 bases. The length of the CDR3 is 17 residues. Germline CDR1 is LNHDA and CDR2 is SQIVND (reference sequence). V shed 4 bases and J 5 bases; nucleotides not matched to a gene: 9. This CDR3 is CASSRGQGASNNSPLHF. Written as DNA, the CDR3 is TGTGCCAGTAGTAGGGGACAGGGAGCCTCGAATAATTCACCCCTCCACTTT. Full variable domain (rest looked up from reference TRBV19 and TRBJ1-6): DGGITQSPKYLFRKEGQNVTLSCEQNLNHDAMYWYRQDPGQGLRLIYYSQIVNDFQKGDIAEGYSVSREKKESFPLTVTSAQKNPTAFYLCASSRGQGASNNSPLHFGNGTRLTVT.

The chain carries TRBV19 and TRBJ1-1; 9 nucleotides agree with TRBD1. Germline V gene data show CDR1 as LNHDA and CDR2 as SQIVND (reference sequence). Trimming at V came to 1 base and at J to 6 bases, leaving 3 bases not matched to a gene. This CDR3 comprises 14 residues. In nucleotides, the CDR3 is TGTGCCAGTAGTATAGTAACAGGGGGCCCTGAAGCTTTCTTT. It translates to CASSIVTGGPEAFF.

The rearrangement uses TRBV29-1 and TRBJ2-5; TRBD1 matches 7 bases. The trim removed 4 bases at V and 2 bases at J, leaving 4 bases unmatched. Germline assignment: CDR1 SQVTM and CDR2 ANQGSEA. There are 13 residues in the CDR3. DNA of the CDR3: TGCAGCGTTGCCCCGGGACAGCAAGAGACCCAGTACTTC. Translation gives CSVAPGQQETQYF. The full variable domain, its missing parts supplied by reference TRBV29-1 and TRBJ2-5, is SAVISQKPSRDICQRGTSLTIQCQVDSQVTMMFWYRQQPGQSLTLIATANQGSEATYESGFVIDKFPISRPNLTFSTLTVSNMSPEDSSIYLCSVAPGQQETQYFGPGTRLLVL.

The chain employs TRBV6-5 and TRBJ2-7, with 10 bases identical to TRBD1. CDR3 length equals 14 residues. CDR1 is MNHEY and CDR2 is SVGAGI in the germline V gene. V lost 6 bases and J lost 2; bases outside the gene matches: 4. CDR3 bases: TGTGCCAGCAGGACAGGGGGCAATCCCTACGAGCAGTACTTC. Translating it yields CASRTGGNPYEQYF.

The rearrangement links TRBV2 to TRBJ1-5; 7 nucleotides align to TRBD1. The trim removed 7 bases at V and 6 bases at J, leaving 12 bases unmatched. The germline CDR1 and CDR2 sequences are SNHLY and FYNNEI. The CDR3 totals 15 residues. CDR3 sequence: CASISDRVSSQPQHF. The CDR3 DNA reads as TGTGCCAGCATAAGTGACAGGGTCTCAAGTCAGCCCCAGCATTTT.

V is TRBV6-5 and J is TRBJ2-5, with a possible D match to TRBD2 (6 bases). The CDR3 totals 16 residues. Per germline, CDR1 MNHEY and CDR2 SVGAGI. Trimming cost V 2 bases and J 6 bases, with 19 bases left between them. This CDR3 is CASSYGLGGMGQTQYF. The CDR3, as DNA: TGTGCCAGCAGTTACGGGCTGGGGGGTATGGGACAGACCCAGTACTTC.

The chain is built from TRBV7-3 and TRBJ1-4, with TRBD1 as a possible D gene (5 bases). The ends were cut back, 4 bases at V and 6 bases at J, with 15 bases in the middle. The CDR3 runs to 15 residues. Looked up from germline, CDR1 is SGHTA and CDR2 is FQGTGA. CDR3 amino acids: CASSSRHRSDEKLFF. DNA for the CDR3: TGTGCCAGCAGCTCACGCCACAGGAGCGATGAAAAACTGTTTTTT. Together with reference TRBV7-3 and TRBJ1-4, the CDR3 gives the full variable domain: GAGVSQTPSNKVTEKGKYVELRCDPISGHTALYWYRQSLGQGPEFLIYFQGTGAADDSGLPNDRFFAVRPEGSVSTLKIQRTERGDSAVYLCASSSRHRSDEKLFFGSGTQLSVL.

The gene calls are TRBV5-1 and TRBJ2-5; D is possibly TRBD2 (7 bases). V lost 3 bases and J lost 4, with 16 bases in between. Germline values: CDR1 SGHRS, CDR2 YFSETQ. CDR3 length equals 15 residues. Here the CDR3 reads CASSSLPGGTETQYF. The DNA for the CDR3 is TGCGCCAGCAGCTCGCTCCCGGGGGGCACAGAGACCCAGTACTTC. The full variable domain, rest sourced from reference TRBV5-1 and TRBJ2-5, is KAGVTQTPRYLIKTRGQQVTLSCSPISGHRSVSWYQQTPGQGLQFLFEYFSETQRNKGNFPGRFSGRQFSNSRSEMNVSTLELGDSALYLCASSSLPGGTETQYFGPGTRLLVL.

The V and J genes are TRBV19 and TRBJ2-7; tentative D call: TRBD2 (5 bases). V was pared by 7 bases and J by 0 bases, with 13 bases between. CDR1 is LNHDA, CDR2 SQIVND, per germline (reference sequence). The CDR3 contains 14 residues. The CDR3 DNA sequence: TGTGCCAGTACCCCGACTGGGAGCTCCTACGAGCAGTACTTC. It is translated as CASTPTGSSYEQYF.

This clone was detected a few times. The chain recombines TRBV28 with TRBJ1-2; D is possibly TRBD1 (6 bases). CDR1 and CDR2 (germline): MDHEN, SYDVKM. This CDR3 is 14 amino acids long. V gave up 5 bases and J gave up 2 bases, with 12 bases separating them. DNA of the CDR3: TGTGCCAGCAGTGTTTCTACAGGGAACTATGGCTACACCTTC. It encodes CASSVSTGNYGYTF.

In its sample, this clone was seen once. CDR3 nucleotide sequence: TGCAGCGTGGACGGGGGGCTGGAGACCCAGTACTTC. This gives the protein CSVDGGLETQYF. The rearrangement uses TRBV29-1 and TRBJ2-5, with D perhaps TRBD2 (7 bases). CDR1 and CDR2 (germline): SQVTM, ANQGSEA. The ends were cut back, 6 bases at V and 5 bases at J, with 13 bases in the middle. The CDR3 sequence is 12 residues long.

This clone appeared a few times. V gene TRBV2 combines with J gene TRBJ1-6, with 9 positions matching TRBD1. J gave up 10 bases and V 4 bases, and 5 bases lay outside the gene matches. The CDR3 runs to 14 residues. Germline V gene sequence: CDR1 SNHLY, CDR2 FYNNEI. This CDR3 is CASSGTGEGSPLHF. In nucleotides, the CDR3 is TGTGCCAGCAGTGGGACAGGGGAAGGGTCACCCCTCCACTTT. Supplemented by reference TRBV2 and TRBJ1-6, the full variable domain reads EPEVTQTPSHQVTQMGQEVILRCVPISNHLYFYWYRQILGQKVEFLVSFYNNEISEKSEIFDDQFSVERPDGSNFTLKIRSTKLEDSAMYFCASSGTGEGSPLHFGNGTRLTVT.

The chain is built from TRBV7-3 and TRBJ1-1, with D perhaps matching TRBD1 (5 bases). Trimming took off 5 bases at V and 1 base at J, with 14 bases between the two ends. The CDR3 covers 15 residues. The germline V gene has CDR1 SGHTA and CDR2 FQGTGA. CDR3 in amino acids: CASSPPGHGNTEAFF. CDR3 in DNA: TGTGCCAGCAGCCCCCCCGGACATGGGAACACTGAAGCTTTCTTT.

The chain joins TRBV2 to TRBJ1-1; 7 nucleotides match TRBD1. Germline V CDR1 and CDR2: SNHLY, FYNNEI. The CDR3 sequence is 14 residues long. Trimming removed 7 bases from V and 2 bases from J; junction bases left unmatched: 7. The CDR3 region is CASTRQGLNTEAFF. CDR3 nucleotides: TGTGCCAGCACTCGACAGGGACTCAACACTGAAGCTTTCTTT.

This chain joins TRBV7-3 and TRBJ2-1; the match to TRBD2 covers 10 bases. The CDR3 runs 15 residues. V dropped 5 bases and J dropped 7; count of bases not matched to a gene: 8. Germline-derived CDR1 and CDR2 are SGHTA and FQGTGA. CDR3 sequence (DNA): TGTGCCAGCAGCGCCACGGGACTAGCGAGGAATGAGCAGTTCTTC. Its protein is CASSATGLARNEQFF.

V usage is TRBV5-4 and J usage is TRBJ2-1, with TRBD2 matching 13 bases. V shed 4 bases, J shed 5 bases, and the junction held 3 bases outside the gene matches. The V gene's germline CDR1 is SGHNT and CDR2 YYREEE (reference sequence). The CDR3 sequence is 15 residues long. In DNA, the CDR3 is TGTGCCAGCAGCGTGGGACTAGCGGGGAACAATGAGCAGTTCTTC. Residues: CASSVGLAGNNEQFF.

The chain links TRBV18 to TRBJ2-3, with 8 bases identical to TRBD1. Germline assignment: CDR1 KGHSH and CDR2 LQKENI. This CDR3 spans 14 amino acids. J was trimmed by 3 bases and V by 1 base; bases with no gene match: 0. For the CDR3, the DNA is TGTGCCAGCTCACCACGACAGGGGACAGATACGCAGTATTTT. Its protein product is CASSPRQGTDTQYF.

The chain joins TRBV2 to TRBJ1-3; TRBD1 matches at 8 bases. CDR1 is SNHLY, CDR2 FYNNEI, per germline. The CDR3 loop spans 15 amino acids. The V gene end was trimmed by 7 bases and the J gene end by 4 bases; junction bases not matched to a gene: 9. CDR3 protein: CASTSSRGLGNTIYF. The CDR3 region has the DNA TGTGCCAGCACATCCTCCAGGGGGCTCGGAAACACCATATATTTT.